One T cell receptor (beta chain) is described in this entry. In the original analysis: Amplified reference gene primers provided the basis for estimating nucleated cell counts. The table came from immunoSEQ multiplex PCR; TCRdb's copy has only in-frame clones and leaves some out. For V, J and clone size, that table is used; D and trimming come from the DNA. Counted here are under 250,000 clones, around 86% occurring once; the ten biggest clones make up around 6.5%. These data come from a study of blood T cell repertoires in COVID-19. On the study more broadly: Whether acute or convalescent, the COVID-19 samples came from the United States, Italy and Spain. PBMCs, B-cell-depleted T cells, or T cells were the source of the cDNA or gDNA that made up the material.

The V and J ends lost 0 bases and 8 bases respectively, with 11 bases between them. The CDR3 is 15 amino acids. Germline V gene sequence: CDR1 KGHSH, CDR2 LQKENI. This sequence originates from a man between 60 and 75 years old who had recovered from COVID-19. The specimen sequenced was peripheral blood. The V and J genes are TRBV18 and TRBJ1-6; no clear D. DNA for the CDR3: TGTGCCAGCTCACCACCGAGTCGGTCCGATTCACCCCTCCACTTT. Its translation is CASSPPSRSDSPLHF.